This is a list of T cell receptor beta chains from one sample in a study of T cell changes during pregnancy in multiple sclerosis. Assay used: immunoSEQ multiplex PCR; TCRdb lists only in-frame clones, some missing. There are almost 40,000 clones in the sample; 75% to 95% occur only once, and under 0.4% lies in the top ten. The specimen was CD4+ T cells from peripheral blood mononuclear cells, collected in the third trimester of pregnancy. All receptors come from a female donor in good health, enrolled as a control in a pregnancy study. Each CDR3 is given without its conserved first and last residue. The order of the fields is J gene, D gene, CDR3 length, V gene, CDR3 protein. A D gene is named only where the DNA matches it firmly.

TRBJ1-3,TRBD1,19,TRBV4-2,ASSQEGMARGRLTSGNTIY
TRBJ2-1,-,12,TRBV11-3,ASSPESSYNEQF
TRBJ1-5,TRBD1,17,TRBV19,ASSRRDRLFGLGNQPQH
TRBJ2-7,TRBD2,14,TRBV11-2,ASSLRTSVHSYEQY
TRBJ2-7,TRBD1,11,TRBV6-5,ASRGTGVYEQY
TRBJ1-1,-,12,TRBV6-1,ARAGGQEYTEAF
TRBJ2-5,-,11,TRBV5-8,ASSSTQGKTQY
TRBJ2-2,TRBD2,15,TRBV19,ASSRRTSGRYTGELF
TRBJ2-1,-,14,TRBV7-3,ASSLKGGAMLIEQF
TRBJ2-1,-,12,TRBV27,ASSSKEMRHEQF
TRBJ2-1,TRBD1,14,TRBV9,ASTLSGTGVFHEQF
TRBJ2-2,TRBD2,17,TRBV5-6,ASSLYPMSGRVRTGELF
TRBJ1-6,-,11,TRBV5-6,ASTPGPGSPLH
TRBJ1-1,-,12,TRBV9,ASTQQTMNTEAF
TRBJ1-2,-,13,TRBV19,ASRSDGFAAYGYT
TRBJ2-7,-,11,TRBV7-9,ASSPTGSYEQY
TRBJ2-2,-,11,TRBV21-1,ASSKVGAGPLF
TRBJ1-6,-,10,TRBV4-1,ASSPGQSPLH
TRBJ1-1,-,13,TRBV5-5,ASSLDPGGSTEAF
TRBJ1-1,TRBD1,12,TRBV30,ACKLPRGPTEAF
TRBJ2-3,TRBD2,14,TRBV6-5,ASSSTLGLAEDTQY
TRBJ2-3,-,9,TRBV28,ASSGIDTQY
TRBJ1-2,-,9,TRBV29-1,SADSSYGYT
TRBJ2-7,-,11,TRBV14,ASSPWEGVEQY
TRBJ1-1,-,11,TRBV5-8,ASSLYSTNEAF
TRBJ1-4,-,10,TRBV6-1,ATIVNNEKLF
TRBJ2-1,TRBD1,12,TRBV10-3,AISPGQELNEQF
TRBJ1-5,TRBD1,13,TRBV5-1,ASSLGDRGNQPQH
TRBJ2-7,-,11,TRBV7-8,ASSLVEFYEQY